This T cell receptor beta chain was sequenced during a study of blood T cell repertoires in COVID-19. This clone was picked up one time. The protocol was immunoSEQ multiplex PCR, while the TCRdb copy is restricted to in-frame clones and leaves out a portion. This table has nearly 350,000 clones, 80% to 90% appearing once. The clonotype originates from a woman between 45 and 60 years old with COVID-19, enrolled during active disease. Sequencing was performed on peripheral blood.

The CDR3, as DNA: TGTGCCAGCAGTGAAGTCCCATTCCCAGATACGCAGTATTTT. It specifies CASSEVPFPDTQYF. The rearrangement joins TRBV6-1 to TRBJ2-3, with no clear D. Germline V CDR1 and CDR2: MNHNS, SASEGT. This CDR3 is built from 14 residues. V lost 1 base to trimming and J lost 4 bases, with 9 bases between them.